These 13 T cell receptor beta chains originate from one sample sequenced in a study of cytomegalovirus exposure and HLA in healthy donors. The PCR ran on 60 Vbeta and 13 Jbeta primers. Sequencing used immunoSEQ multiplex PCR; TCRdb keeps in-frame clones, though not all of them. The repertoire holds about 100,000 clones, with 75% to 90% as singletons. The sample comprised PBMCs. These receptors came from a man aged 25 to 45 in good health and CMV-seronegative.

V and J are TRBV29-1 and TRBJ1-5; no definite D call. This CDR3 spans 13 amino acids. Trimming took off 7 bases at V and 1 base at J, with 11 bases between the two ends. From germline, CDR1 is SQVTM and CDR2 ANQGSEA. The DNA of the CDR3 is TGCAGCGCCATGGGCTCCAGCAATCAGCCCCAGCATTTT. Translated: CSAMGSSNQPQHF.

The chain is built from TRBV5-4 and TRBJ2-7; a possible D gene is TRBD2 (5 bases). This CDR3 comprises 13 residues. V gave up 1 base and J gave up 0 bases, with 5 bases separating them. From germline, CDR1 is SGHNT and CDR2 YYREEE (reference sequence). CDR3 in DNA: TGTGCCAGCAGCTTGACTAGCTCCTACGAGCAGTACTTC. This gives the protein CASSLTSSYEQYF.

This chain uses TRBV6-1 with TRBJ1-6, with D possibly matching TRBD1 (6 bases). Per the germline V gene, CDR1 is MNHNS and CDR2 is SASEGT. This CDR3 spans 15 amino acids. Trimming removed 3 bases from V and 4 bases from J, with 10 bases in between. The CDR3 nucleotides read TGTGCCAGCAGTGAGCGGGGGCCTTATAATTCACCCCTCCACTTT. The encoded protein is CASSERGPYNSPLHF.

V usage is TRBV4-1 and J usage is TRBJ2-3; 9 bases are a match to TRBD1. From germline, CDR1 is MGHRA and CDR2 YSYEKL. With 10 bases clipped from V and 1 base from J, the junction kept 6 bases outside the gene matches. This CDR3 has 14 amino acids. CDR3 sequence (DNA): TGCGCCACCAAACAGGGGGCTGGCACAGATACGCAGTATTTT. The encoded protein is CATKQGAGTDTQYF.

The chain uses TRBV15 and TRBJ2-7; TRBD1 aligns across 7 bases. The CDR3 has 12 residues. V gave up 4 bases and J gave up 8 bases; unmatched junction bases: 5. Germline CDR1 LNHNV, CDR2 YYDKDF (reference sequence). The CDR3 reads CATSIRQGQQYF. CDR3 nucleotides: TGTGCCACCAGCATCCGACAGGGACAGCAGTACTTC. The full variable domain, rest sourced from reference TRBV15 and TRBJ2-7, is DAMVIQNPRYQVTQFGKPVTLSCSQTLNHNVMYWYQQKSSQAPKLLFHYYDKDFNNEADTPDNFQSRRPNTSFCFLDIRSPGLGDTAMYLCATSIRQGQQYFGPGTRLTVT.

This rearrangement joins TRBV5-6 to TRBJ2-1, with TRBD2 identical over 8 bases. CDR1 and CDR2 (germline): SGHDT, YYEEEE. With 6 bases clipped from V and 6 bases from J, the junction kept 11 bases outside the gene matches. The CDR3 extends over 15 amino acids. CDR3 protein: CASTSVGGARNEQFF. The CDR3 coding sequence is TGTGCCAGCACCTCAGTCGGGGGGGCTCGCAATGAGCAGTTCTTC. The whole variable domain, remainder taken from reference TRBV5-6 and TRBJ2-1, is DAGVTQSPTHLIKTRGQQVTLRCSPKSGHDTVSWYQQALGQGPQFIFQYYEEEERQRGNFPDRFSGHQFPNYSSELNVNALLLGDSALYLCASTSVGGARNEQFFGPGTRLTVL.

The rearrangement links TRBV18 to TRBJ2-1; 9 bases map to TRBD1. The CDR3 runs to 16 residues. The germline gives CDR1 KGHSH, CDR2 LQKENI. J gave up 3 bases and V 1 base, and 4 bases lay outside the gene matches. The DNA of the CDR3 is TGTGCCAGCTCACCACTGGGACAGGGTAGCTACAATGAGCAGTTCTTC. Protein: CASSPLGQGSYNEQFF.

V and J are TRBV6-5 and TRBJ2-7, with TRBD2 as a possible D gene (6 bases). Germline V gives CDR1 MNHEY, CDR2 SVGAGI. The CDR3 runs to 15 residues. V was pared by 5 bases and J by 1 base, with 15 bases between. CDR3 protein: CASSRGTKASYEQYF. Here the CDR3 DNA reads TGTGCCAGCAGTCGGGGGACGAAAGCGTCCTACGAGCAGTACTTC.

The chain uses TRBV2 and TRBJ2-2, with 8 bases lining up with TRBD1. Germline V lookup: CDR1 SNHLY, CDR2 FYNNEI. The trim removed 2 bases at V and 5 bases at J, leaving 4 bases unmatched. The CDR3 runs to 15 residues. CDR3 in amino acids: CASSEQGAMTGELFF. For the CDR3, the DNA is TGTGCCAGCAGTGAACAGGGGGCAATGACCGGGGAGCTGTTTTTT.

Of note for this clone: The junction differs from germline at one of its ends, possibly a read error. The CDR3 is CASSLDHTGNYGYTF. CDR3 sequence (DNA): TGTGCCAGCAGCTTAGATCATACAGGGAACTACGGCTACACCTTC. The V and J genes are TRBV11-2 and TRBJ1-2; a possible D gene is TRBD1 (6 bases). Germline CDR1 SGHAT, CDR2 FQNNGV. The length of the CDR3 is 15 residues.

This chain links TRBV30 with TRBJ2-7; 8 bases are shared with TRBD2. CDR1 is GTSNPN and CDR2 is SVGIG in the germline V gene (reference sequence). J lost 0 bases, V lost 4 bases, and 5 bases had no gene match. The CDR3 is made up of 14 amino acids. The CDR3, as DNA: TGTGCCTGGATAGGTAGCGGGAACTCCTACGAGCAGTACTTC. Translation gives CAWIGSGNSYEQYF.

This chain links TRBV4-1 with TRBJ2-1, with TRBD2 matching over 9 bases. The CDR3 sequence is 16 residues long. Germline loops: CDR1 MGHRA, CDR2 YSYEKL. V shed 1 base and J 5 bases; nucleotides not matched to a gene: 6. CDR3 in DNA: TGCGCCAGCAGCCAAGGCTATAGCGGGAGAGACAATGAGCAGTTCTTC. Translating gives CASSQGYSGRDNEQFF.

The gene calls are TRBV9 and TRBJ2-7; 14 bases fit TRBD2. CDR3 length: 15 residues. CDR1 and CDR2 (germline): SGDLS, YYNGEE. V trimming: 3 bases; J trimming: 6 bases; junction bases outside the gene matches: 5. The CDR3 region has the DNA TGTGCCAGCAGCGAAGCCGGGACTAGCGGGAGCGAGCAGTACTTC. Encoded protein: CASSEAGTSGSEQYF.